What follows are 12 T cell receptor beta chains derived from one specimen sequenced in a study of T-cell reconstitution after alpha-beta-depleted transplantation in children. Library preparation (for TCRbeta) was performed with unique molecular identifiers. In TCRdb, the PCR reads were re-called with MiXCR into one record per CDR3 protein. The table includes approximately 350,000 distinct CDR3 sequences, 15% to 20% detected once. The material sequenced was PBMCs, mostly from graft donor cells, taken 360 days after TCRalphabeta/CD19-depleted stem cell transplant. These receptor sequences come from a male patient aged 2 to 9 who had a stem cell transplant for acute lymphoblastic leukemia, so the T cells may come from the graft donor.

This clonotype was detected ten times or more. The V gene is TRBV29-1, the J gene TRBJ2-5; 7 bases agree with TRBD2. The CDR3 totals 14 residues. V was pared by 5 bases and J by 1 base, with 7 bases of the junction left unmatched. Looked up from germline, CDR1 is SQVTM and CDR2 is ANQGSEA. CDR3 sequence: CSVRTSFSQETQYF. The CDR3 nucleotides read TGCAGCGTTCGGACTAGTTTTTCCCAAGAGACCCAGTACTTC.

V and J are TRBV4-3 and TRBJ2-3; perhaps TRBD2 as D (6 bases). The CDR3 consists of 15 residues. Germline V CDR1 and CDR2: LGHNA, YSLEER. With 1 base removed from V and 5 bases from J, the gap between germline ends came to 13 bases. Here the CDR3 DNA reads TGCGCCAGCAGCCAAGTCTTGGGAGCGGGAGATACGCAGTATTTT. Its translation: CASSQVLGAGDTQYF.

The V gene is TRBV3-1, the J gene TRBJ2-3; maybe TRBD2 (6 bases). This CDR3 has 16 residues. Germline values: CDR1 LGHDT, CDR2 YNNKEL (reference sequence). V lost 3 bases and J lost 2, with 15 bases in between. CDR3 sequence: CASSHTPTRNTDTQYF. The CDR3 DNA sequence: TGTGCCAGCAGCCATACCCCGACTAGAAACACAGATACGCAGTATTTT.

The chain has TRBV7-9 and TRBJ2-3; D unclear. Germline assignment: CDR1 SEHNR and CDR2 FQNEAQ (reference sequence). The length of the CDR3 is 16 residues. V was pared by 3 bases and J by 5 bases, with 18 bases between. CDR3 protein: CASSFLLPSTGDTQYF. As DNA, the CDR3 is TGTGCCAGCAGCTTTCTTCTCCCGTCCACCGGAGATACGCAGTATTTT.

This clonotype was counted a few times. The J gene is TRBJ2-3, the V gene TRBV21-1; TRBD1, the D gene given by the table, was not confirmed from the DNA. TRBV21-1 is an annotated pseudogene. The CDR3 spans 16 residues. The CDR3 region is CASSFPTGGSTDTQYF. The CDR3 region has the DNA TGTGCCAGCAGCTTTCCCACAGGGGGGAGCACAGATACGCAGTATTTT.

A few counts support this clonotype. V is TRBV12-3 or TRBV12-4 and J is TRBJ2-1; 9 bases fit TRBD2. The CDR3 sequence is 15 residues long. V trimming: 5 bases; J trimming: 4 bases; junction bases outside the gene matches: 6. The CDR3 protein is CASSPAGGLYNEQFF. The CDR3 DNA sequence: TGTGCCAGCAGTCCAGCGGGAGGCCTGTACAATGAGCAGTTCTTC.

This clonotype appeared a few times. J is TRBJ2-1 and V is TRBV7-3; perhaps TRBD1 as D (6 bases). The ends were cut back, 3 bases at V and 7 bases at J, with 16 bases in the middle. This CDR3 is built from 15 residues. The V gene's germline CDR1 is SGHTA and CDR2 FQGTGA. CDR3 residues: CASSFGPDSMNEQFF. The CDR3 DNA sequence: TGTGCCAGCAGCTTTGGCCCGGACAGCATGAATGAGCAGTTCTTC.

This clonotype was seen at least ten times. The chain has TRBV5-6 and TRBJ2-1, with TRBD2 matching 10 bases. The J segment lost 0 bases and the V segment lost 5 bases, leaving 2 bases of the junction unmatched. The CDR3 runs to 15 residues. CDR1 SGHDT and CDR2 YYEEEE come from the germline V gene. For the CDR3, the DNA is TGTGCCAGCAGGGTAGCGGGAGGCTCCTACAATGAGCAGTTCTTC. Residues: CASRVAGGSYNEQFF.

This clonotype was counted a few times. The chain uses TRBV20-1 and TRBJ2-7; 8 bases are a match to TRBD2. Germline V gene data show CDR1 as DFQATT and CDR2 as SNEGSKA (reference sequence). V lost 0 bases and J lost 3; bases outside the gene matches: 4. The CDR3 covers 14 residues. Written as DNA, the CDR3 is TGCAGTGCTAGAGAGCCAGCGGGAGTCTACGAGCAGTACTTC. It yields the protein CSAREPAGVYEQYF.

This sequence joins TRBV20-1 and TRBJ2-7; 11 bases fit TRBD1. The CDR3 is 15 amino acids. J gave up 4 bases and V 5 bases, and 10 bases lay outside the gene matches. The V gene's germline CDR1 is DFQATT and CDR2 SNEGSKA (reference sequence). CDR3 in amino acids: CSARPGTGGKYEQYF. As DNA, the CDR3 is TGCAGTGCTCGACCGGGGACAGGGGGTAAATACGAGCAGTACTTC.

At least ten counts were recorded for this clonotype. V usage is TRBV9 and J usage is TRBJ2-5, with D hard to call. CDR1 is SGDLS, CDR2 YYNGEE, per germline. Trimming removed 2 bases from V and 5 bases from J, with 4 bases in between. The CDR3 is 11 amino acids. The CDR3 loop is CASSVRETQYF. The CDR3 bases are TGTGCCAGCAGCGTTAGGGAGACCCAGTACTTC.

This rearrangement joins TRBV11-2 to TRBJ2-3; D is uncertain. Germline V gene data show CDR1 as SGHAT and CDR2 as FQNNGV. The CDR3 spans 16 residues. Trimming cost V 0 bases and J 0 bases, with 10 bases left between them. The CDR3 spells CASSLDPVQSTDTQYF. The CDR3 nucleotides are TGTGCCAGCAGCTTAGATCCAGTCCAGAGCACAGATACGCAGTATTTT.